The clone carrying this T cell receptor (beta chain) was picked up many times. These data belong to a study of T-cell reconstitution after alpha-beta-depleted transplantation in children. Unique molecular identifiers were incorporated into the prepared TCRbeta library. MiXCR, run by TCRdb on the PCR reads, gives a single entry per CDR3 protein. This sample has about 400,000 distinct CDR3 sequences; roughly 22% occur once, and the top ten carry 3.8%. The sample was PBMCs from the stem cell graft donor, taken from the stem cell graft. This clonotype was obtained from a human donor who donated a stem cell graft to a child with acute myeloid leukemia.

As DNA, the CDR3 is TGTGCCAGCAGTTACCAGTCCTGGATGGATGAGCAGTTCTTC. Encoded protein: CASSYQSWMDEQFF. V gene TRBV6-5 combines with J gene TRBJ2-1; no clear D. The V end lost 2 bases, the J end lost 8 bases, and 13 bases lay between the germline ends. Germline assignment: CDR1 MNHEY and CDR2 SVGAGI. The CDR3 spans 14 residues.